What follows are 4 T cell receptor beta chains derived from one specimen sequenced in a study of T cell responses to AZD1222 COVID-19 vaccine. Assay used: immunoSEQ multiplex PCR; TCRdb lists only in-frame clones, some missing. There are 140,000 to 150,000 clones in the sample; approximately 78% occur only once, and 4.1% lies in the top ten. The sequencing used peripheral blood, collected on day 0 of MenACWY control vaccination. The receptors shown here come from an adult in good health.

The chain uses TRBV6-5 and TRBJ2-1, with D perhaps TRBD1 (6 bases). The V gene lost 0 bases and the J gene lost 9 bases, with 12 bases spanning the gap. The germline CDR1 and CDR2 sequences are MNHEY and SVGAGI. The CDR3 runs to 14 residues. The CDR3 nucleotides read TGTGCCAGCAGTTACTCGCAAACAGGGCGTGAGCAGTTCTTC. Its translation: CASSYSQTGREQFF.

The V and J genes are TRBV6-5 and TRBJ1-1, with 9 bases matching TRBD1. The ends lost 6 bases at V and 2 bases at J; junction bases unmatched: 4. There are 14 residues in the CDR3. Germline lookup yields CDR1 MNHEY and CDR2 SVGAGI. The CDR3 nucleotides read TGTGCCAGCAGAACGGACAGGGGCAACACTGAAGCTTTCTTT. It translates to CASRTDRGNTEAFF.

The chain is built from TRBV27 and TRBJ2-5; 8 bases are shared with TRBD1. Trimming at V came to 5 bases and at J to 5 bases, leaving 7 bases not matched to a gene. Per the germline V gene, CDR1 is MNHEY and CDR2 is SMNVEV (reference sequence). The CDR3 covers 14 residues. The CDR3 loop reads CASSRQGAWETQYF. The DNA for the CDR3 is TGTGCCAGCAGTCGGCAGGGGGCATGGGAGACCCAGTACTTC.

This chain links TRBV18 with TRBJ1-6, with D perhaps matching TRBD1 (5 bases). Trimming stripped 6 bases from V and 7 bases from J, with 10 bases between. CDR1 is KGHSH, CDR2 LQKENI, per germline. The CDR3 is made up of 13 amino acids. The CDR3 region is CASSGARNSPLHF. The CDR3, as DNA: TGTGCCAGCTCCGGGGCGAGGAATTCACCCCTCCACTTT. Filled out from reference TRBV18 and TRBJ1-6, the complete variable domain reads NAGVMQNPRHLVRRRGQEARLRCSPMKGHSHVYWYRQLPEEGLKFMVYLQKENIIDESGMPKERFSAEFPKEGPSILRIQQVVRGDSAAYFCASSGARNSPLHFGNGTRLTVT.